A selection of T cell receptor beta chains follows, all from one sample in a study of blood T cell repertoires in COVID-19. Profiling relied on immunoSEQ multiplex PCR, and the TCRdb table lists in-frame clones only, not all of them. This table holds roughly 150,000 clones, approximately 88% found once. The specimen sequenced was peripheral blood. All receptors come from a man aged 55 to 69 with acute or convalescent COVID-19. The CDR3 runs from the conserved cysteine through the conserved F or W. Fields, in order: clone size, J gene, D gene, V gene, CDR3 DNA, CDR3 protein. A D gene is named only where the DNA matches it firmly. Some rows mark clone size as missing; the rest say once, few, many or name a class of expanded clone.

NA	TRBJ2-4	NA	TRBV11-2	TGTGCCAGCAGCTTAGATTTCAGGGAAAACATTCAGTACTTC	CASSLDFRENIQYF
NA	TRBJ2-5	NA	TRBV11-2	TGTGCCAGCAGCCAGGGGTTCGGGGAGACCCAGTACTTC	CASSQGFGETQYF
NA	TRBJ1-4	NA	TRBV6-6	TGTGCCAGCCGGGTCTTTAATGAAAAACTGTTTTTT	CASRVFNEKLFF
NA	TRBJ1-2	NA	TRBV4-2	TGTGCCAGCAGCCAAGCTGTGGGGCAGGGGAAGTATGGCTACACCTTC	CASSQAVGQGKYGYTF
once	TRBJ2-7	TRBD2	TRBV5-6	TGTGCCAGCAGCTTGGCCCCTAGCGGTCTCTACGAGCAGTACTTC	CASSLAPSGLYEQYF
NA	TRBJ2-3	NA	TRBV5-1	TGCGCCAGCACCATCGGGGTTGGGACAGATACGCAGTATTTT	CASTIGVGTDTQYF
NA	TRBJ1-3	NA	TRBV3-1/TRBV3-2	TGTGCCAGCAGCCACCTTAACAGGGCTGGAAACACCATATATTTT	CASSHLNRAGNTIYF
NA	TRBJ1-1	NA	TRBV10-3	TGTGCCATCAGTGACAGGAGGACCTCTGAAGCTTTCTTT	CAISDRRTSEAFF
NA	TRBJ1-1	NA	TRBV5-1	TGCGCCAGCAGATTAGGGGGAACTGAAGCTTTCTTT	CASRLGGTEAFF
once	TRBJ1-1	TRBD1	TRBV4-2	TGTGCCAGCAGCCAAGTCCTAACCGGGACAGTGAACACTGAAGCTTTCTTT	CASSQVLTGTVNTEAFF
once	TRBJ2-7	NA	TRBV4-1	TGCGCCAGCAGCCAAAAGACAGGCTACGAGCAGTACTTC	CASSQKTGYEQYF
NA	TRBJ2-7	NA	TRBV11-1	TGTGCCAGCAGCGAGAACAGGGTGAGCTACGAGCAGTACTTC	CASSENRVSYEQYF
once	TRBJ2-3	TRBD2	TRBV9	TGTGCCAGCAGCGTAGCAGCGGGGGGGCCAACAGATACGCAGTATTTT	CASSVAAGGPTDTQYF
NA	TRBJ1-1	NA	TRBV12-3/TRBV12-4	TGTGGCCACGGGATGGGCACTGAAGCTTTCTTT	CGHGMGTEAFF
NA	TRBJ2-1	NA	TRBV24-1	TGTGCCACCAGTGATTTGACTTATGAGCAGTTCTTC	CATSDLTYEQFF
NA	TRBJ1-3	NA	TRBV6-5	TGTGCCAGCAGGGACCAAGGGAGCTCTGGAAACACCATATATTTT	CASRDQGSSGNTIYF
NA	TRBJ2-7	NA	TRBV5-1	TGCGCCAGCAGCCGTCCCAGATACGAGCAGTACTTC	CASSRPRYEQYF
few	TRBJ1-5	NA	TRBV4-2	TGTGCCAGCAGCCAAGGCGGAGGGAGTGGGGATCAGCCCCAGCATTTT	CASSQGGGSGDQPQHF
NA	TRBJ2-3	NA	TRBV4-3	TGCGCCAGCAGCCAAGGGTTTAGAGGGTTTAATGCAGATACGCAGTATTTT	CASSQGFRGFNADTQYF
NA	TRBJ1-2	NA	TRBV30	TGTGCCTGGAATCGAGGAGCTATCTATGGCTACACCTTC	CAWNRGAIYGYTF
NA	TRBJ1-3	NA	TRBV30	TGTGCCTGGAACATGGGGCGAGACACCATATATTTT	CAWNMGRDTIYF
NA	TRBJ1-3	NA	TRBV24-1	TGTGCCACCAGTGATTTGGCAGGGCTGGCTGGAAACACCATATATTTT	CATSDLAGLAGNTIYF
NA	TRBJ2-7	NA	TRBV5-8	TGTGCCAGCTCCGCGGTCTACGAGCAGTACTTC	CASSAVYEQYF
NA	TRBJ2-1	TRBD2	TRBV2	TGTGCCAGCAGTGAAGGGAGCGGGGGGGGCCATGAGCAGTTCTTC	CASSEGSGGGHEQFF
NA	TRBJ1-4	NA	TRBV7-5	TGTGCCCGGCCCGGGCGGGGAGAAGAAAAACTGTTTTTT	CARPGRGEEKLFF
NA	TRBJ2-3	TRBD1	TRBV24-1	TGTGCCACCAGTGATGAGACAGGGTCGGGAGATACGCAGTATTTT	CATSDETGSGDTQYF
once	TRBJ2-1	TRBD1	TRBV6-5	TGTGCCAGCAGGGGGACAGGGGGCTACAATGAGCAGTTCTTC	CASRGTGGYNEQFF
once	TRBJ1-1	TRBD1	TRBV27	TGTGCCAGCAGTTCGTACAGGGGATTAACGGGGACTGAAGCTTTCTTT	CASSSYRGLTGTEAFF
NA	TRBJ2-7	NA	TRBV3-1/TRBV3-2	TGTGCCAGCAGCCAGCGAAACGAGCAGTACTTC	CASSQRNEQYF
NA	TRBJ1-4	NA	TRBV13	TGTGCCAGCAGCGCCTCGGGGGTACAGTTCGAAAAACTGTTTTTT	CASSASGVQFEKLFF
NA	TRBJ1-1	NA	TRBV6-1	TGTGCCAGCAGTATAACAGGGAGCAACACTGAAGCTTTCTTT	CASSITGSNTEAFF
NA	TRBJ1-2	NA	TRBV5-4	TGTGCCAGCAGCTTGTCTGGGGGCGCGGGTGGCTACACCTTC	CASSLSGGAGGYTF
NA	TRBJ1-1	NA	TRBV19	TGTGCCAGTAGTCCTCCCGGCACTGAAGCTTTCTTT	CASSPPGTEAFF
NA	TRBJ1-1	NA	TRBV19	TGTGCCAGTAGAAGACAGCCGAACACTGAAGCTTTCTTT	CASRRQPNTEAFF
NA	TRBJ2-2	NA	TRBV24-1	TGTGCCACCAGTGGGAGGGTCGGGAGCGGGGAGCTGTTTTTT	CATSGRVGSGELFF
NA	TRBJ1-2	TRBD1	TRBV14	TGTGCCAGCAGCCCGGACAGGAACTATGGCTACACCTTC	CASSPDRNYGYTF
once	TRBJ1-2	NA	TRBV30	TGTGCCTGGAGCCCCTCAGTACGCCGACAGGATCGCTACACCTTC	CAWSPSVRRQDRYTF
NA	TRBJ1-4	NA	TRBV27	TGTGCCAGCAGCCTTAGTCCGCAAATGGTAACTAATGAAAAACTGTTTTTT	CASSLSPQMVTNEKLFF
NA	TRBJ1-1	NA	TRBV6-1	TGTGCCAGCAGTGAAGTGGGCAGGAGGTCTGAAGCTTTCTTT	CASSEVGRRSEAFF
NA	TRBJ2-7	TRBD1	TRBV7-9	TGTGCCAGCAGCCCTAGGATGACAGGGACCCTCTACGAGCAGTACTTC	CASSPRMTGTLYEQYF
NA	TRBJ1-6	TRBD1	TRBV15	TGTGCCACCAGCAGAGATGGCGGGACAGGGTATTCACCCCTCCACTTT	CATSRDGGTGYSPLHF
NA	TRBJ2-2	TRBD1	TRBV15	TGTGCCACCAGCAGTGGAGGGACAGGGGGTACCGGGGAGCTGTTTTTT	CATSSGGTGGTGELFF
once	TRBJ2-1	TRBD1	TRBV4-1	TGCGCCAGCAGCCCCAGGCCAGGGACAGGGTACGAGAATGAGCAGTTCTTC	CASSPRPGTGYENEQFF
NA	TRBJ1-3	NA	TRBV9	TGTGCCAGCAGCGTAGGGGCCGGCGGGACGGGAAACACCATATATTTT	CASSVGAGGTGNTIYF
NA	TRBJ1-4	NA	TRBV5-1	TGCGCCAGCAGCTTCCGGGGGACTAATGAAAAACTGTTTTTT	CASSFRGTNEKLFF
NA	TRBJ2-2	TRBD1	TRBV5-1	TGCGCCAGCAGCTTGGAGTGGGGACAGGGGGCCACCGGGGAGCTGTTTTTT	CASSLEWGQGATGELFF
NA	TRBJ1-4	NA	TRBV21-1	TGTGCCAGCAGGAGGAAGGCAGCTAATGAAAAACTGTTTTTT	CASRRKAANEKLFF